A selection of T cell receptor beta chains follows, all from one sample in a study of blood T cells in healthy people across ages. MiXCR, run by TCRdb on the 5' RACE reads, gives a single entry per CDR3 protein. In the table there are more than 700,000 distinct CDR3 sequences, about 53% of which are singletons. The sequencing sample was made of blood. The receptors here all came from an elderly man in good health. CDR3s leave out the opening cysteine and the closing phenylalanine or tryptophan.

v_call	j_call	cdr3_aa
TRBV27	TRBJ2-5	ARVVAGGSEETQY
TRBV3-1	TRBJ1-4	ASSLRRVVGPNEKLF
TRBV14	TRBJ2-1	ASSQTGQGHYNEQF
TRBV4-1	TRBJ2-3	ASSHPTLGTSLRDTQY
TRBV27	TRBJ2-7	ASRSRWQGFIYKQY
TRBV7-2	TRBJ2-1	ASSPGLAGLTYNEQF
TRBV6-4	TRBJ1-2	ASSDRGGCGYT
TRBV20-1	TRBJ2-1	SARVRVPGVYNEQF
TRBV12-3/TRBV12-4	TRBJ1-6	ASTLQGNNSPLH
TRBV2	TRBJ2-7	ASVKNRDRTYEQY
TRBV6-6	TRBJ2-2	ASSYSSGSNTGELF
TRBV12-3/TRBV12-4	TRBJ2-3	ASSQTSGYTDTQY
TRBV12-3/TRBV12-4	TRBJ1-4	ASSADNEKLF
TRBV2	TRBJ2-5	ASRGQGDALTQY
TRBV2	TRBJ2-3	ASSETKISTDTQY
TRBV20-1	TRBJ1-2	SARVWGTDGYT
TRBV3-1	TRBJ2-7	ASSHASQLAGADEQY
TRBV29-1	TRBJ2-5	SVEVAGAYNEQY
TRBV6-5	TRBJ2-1	ASRTGGRDEQF
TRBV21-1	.	ASSKGGTRGSYEQY
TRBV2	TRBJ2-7	ASSLQIYEQY
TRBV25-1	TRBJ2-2	ATSGTGGLRELF
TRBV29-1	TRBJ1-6	SVGTGGNSPLH
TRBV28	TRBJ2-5	ASSLFDQETQY
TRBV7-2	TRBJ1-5	ASRKDRFGPQH
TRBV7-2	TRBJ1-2	ASSSGDSYGYT
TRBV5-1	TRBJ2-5	ASSQGTGDKETQY
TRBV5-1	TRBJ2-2	ASSAAGQGNTGELF
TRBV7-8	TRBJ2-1	ASSLATGAGYEQF
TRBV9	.	ASSYRLAGQYNEQY
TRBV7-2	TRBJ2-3	ASKRERESTDTQY
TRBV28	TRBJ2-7	ASSLSRAPYEQY
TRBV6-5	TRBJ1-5	ASSLLGPGLSSPQH
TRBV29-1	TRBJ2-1	SVEEEGDNEQF
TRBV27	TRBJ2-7	ASSSKGLAGGTYEQY
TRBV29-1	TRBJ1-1	SVEGGRRAEAF
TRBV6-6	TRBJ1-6	ASSYVAQRNSPLH
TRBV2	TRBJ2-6	ASSEGIGRSSGANVLT
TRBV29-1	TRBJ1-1	SVDEDRLNTEAF
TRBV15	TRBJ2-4	ATSSPGGKNIQY
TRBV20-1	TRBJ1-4	SARGGTNEKLF
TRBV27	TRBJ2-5	ASSPRLAGVKNEQY
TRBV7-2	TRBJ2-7	ASSSSLWAYEQY
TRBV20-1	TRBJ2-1	SAGDLSSGEQF
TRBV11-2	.	ASIPRVDSYEQY
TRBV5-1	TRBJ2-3	ASSLANPNSPSDEHRYAY
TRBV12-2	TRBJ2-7	ASRLAGALTYEQY
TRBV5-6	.	ASSVGAGAYEQY
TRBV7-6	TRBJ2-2	ASSVTRGTGELF
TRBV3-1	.	ASSQELATEQY
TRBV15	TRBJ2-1	ATSSPNEQF
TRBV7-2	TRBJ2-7	ASSLTPIYEQY
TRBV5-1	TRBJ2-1	ASSTGTVGANEQF
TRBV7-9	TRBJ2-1	ASSSIQGGSGNEQF
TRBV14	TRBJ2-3	ASSPTRAGGGQY